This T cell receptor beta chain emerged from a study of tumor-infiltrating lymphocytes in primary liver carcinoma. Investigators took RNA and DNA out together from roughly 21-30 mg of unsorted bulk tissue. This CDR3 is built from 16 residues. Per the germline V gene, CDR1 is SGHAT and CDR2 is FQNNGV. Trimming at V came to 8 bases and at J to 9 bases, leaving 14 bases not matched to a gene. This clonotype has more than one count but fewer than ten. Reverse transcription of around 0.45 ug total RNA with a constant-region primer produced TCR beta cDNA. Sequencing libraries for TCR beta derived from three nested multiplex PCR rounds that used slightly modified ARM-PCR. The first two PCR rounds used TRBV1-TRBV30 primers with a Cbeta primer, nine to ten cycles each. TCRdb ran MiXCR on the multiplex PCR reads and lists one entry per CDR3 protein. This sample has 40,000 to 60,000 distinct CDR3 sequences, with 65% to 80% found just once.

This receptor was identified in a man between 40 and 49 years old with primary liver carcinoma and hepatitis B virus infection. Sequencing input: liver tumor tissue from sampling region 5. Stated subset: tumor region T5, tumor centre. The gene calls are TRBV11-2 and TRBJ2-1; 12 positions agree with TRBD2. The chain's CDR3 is CASGPGLAGGAGEQFF. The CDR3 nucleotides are TGTGCCAGCGGCCCGGGGCTAGCGGGAGGGGCGGGTGAGCAGTTCTTC. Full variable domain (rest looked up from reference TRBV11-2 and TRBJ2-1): EAGVAQSPRYKIIEKRQSVAFWCNPISGHATLYWYQQILGQGPKLLIQFQNNGVVDDSQLPKDRFSAERLKGVDSTLKIQPAKLEDSAVYLCASGPGLAGGAGEQFFGPGTRLTVL.